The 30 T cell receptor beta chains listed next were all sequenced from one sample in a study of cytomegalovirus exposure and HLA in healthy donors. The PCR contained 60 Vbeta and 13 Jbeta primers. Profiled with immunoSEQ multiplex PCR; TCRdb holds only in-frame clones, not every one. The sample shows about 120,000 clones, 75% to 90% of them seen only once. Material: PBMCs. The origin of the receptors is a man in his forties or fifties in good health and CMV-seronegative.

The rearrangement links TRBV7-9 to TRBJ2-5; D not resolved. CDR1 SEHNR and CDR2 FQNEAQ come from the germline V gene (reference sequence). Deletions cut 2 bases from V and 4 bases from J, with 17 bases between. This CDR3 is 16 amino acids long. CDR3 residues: CASSLLRHSRLETQYF. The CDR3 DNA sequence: TGTGCCAGCAGCTTACTGAGACACAGTCGCTTAGAGACCCAGTACTTC.

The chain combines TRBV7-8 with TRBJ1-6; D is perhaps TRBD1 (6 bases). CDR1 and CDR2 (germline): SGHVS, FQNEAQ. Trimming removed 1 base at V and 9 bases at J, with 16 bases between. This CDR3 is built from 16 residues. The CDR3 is CASSLVQGLGGSPLHF. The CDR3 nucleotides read TGTGCCAGCAGCTTAGTCCAGGGGCTAGGGGGTTCACCCCTCCACTTT.

DNA for the CDR3: TGTGCCAGCAGTATGGAGGTGAACACTGAAGCTTTCTTT. Translating gives CASSMEVNTEAFF. This chain joins TRBV6-4 and TRBJ1-1; D is ambiguous. The CDR3 sequence is 13 residues long. CDR1 and CDR2 from the germline V gene are MRHNA and SNTAGT. The ends were cut back, 5 bases at V and 0 bases at J, with 7 bases in the middle.

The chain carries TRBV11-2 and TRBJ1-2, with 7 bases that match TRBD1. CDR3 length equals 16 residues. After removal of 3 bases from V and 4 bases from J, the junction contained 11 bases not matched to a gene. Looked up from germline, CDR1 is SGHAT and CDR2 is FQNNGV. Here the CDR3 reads CASSFRPTGLGYGYTF. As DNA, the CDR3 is TGTGCCAGCAGCTTTAGACCGACAGGGCTCGGCTATGGCTACACCTTC.

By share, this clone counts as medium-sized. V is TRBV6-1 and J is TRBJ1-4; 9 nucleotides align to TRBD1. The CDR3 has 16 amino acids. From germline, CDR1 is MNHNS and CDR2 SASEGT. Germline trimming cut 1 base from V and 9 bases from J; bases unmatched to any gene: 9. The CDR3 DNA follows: TGTGCCAGCAGTGAAGAGGAGGGACAGGGCAGTAAAAAACTGTTTTTT. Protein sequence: CASSEEEGQGSKKLFF.

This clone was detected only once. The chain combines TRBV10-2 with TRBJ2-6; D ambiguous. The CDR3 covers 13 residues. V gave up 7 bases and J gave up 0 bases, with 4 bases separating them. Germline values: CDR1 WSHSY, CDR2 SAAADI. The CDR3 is CASMSSGANVLTF. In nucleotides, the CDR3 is TGCGCCAGCATGAGCTCTGGGGCCAACGTCCTGACTTTC.

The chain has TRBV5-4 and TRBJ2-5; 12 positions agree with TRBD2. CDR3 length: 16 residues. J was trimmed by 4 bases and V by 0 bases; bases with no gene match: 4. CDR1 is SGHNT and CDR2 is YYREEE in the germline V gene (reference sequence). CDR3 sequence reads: CASSLGVTSGGETQYF. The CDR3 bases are TGTGCCAGCAGCTTGGGTGTGACTAGCGGGGGAGAGACCCAGTACTTC. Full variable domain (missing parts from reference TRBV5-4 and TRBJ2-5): ETGVTQSPTHLIKTRGQQVTLRCSSQSGHNTVSWYQQALGQGPQFIFQYYREEENGRGNFPPRFSGLQFPNYSSELNVNALELDDSALYLCASSLGVTSGGETQYFGPGTRLLVL.

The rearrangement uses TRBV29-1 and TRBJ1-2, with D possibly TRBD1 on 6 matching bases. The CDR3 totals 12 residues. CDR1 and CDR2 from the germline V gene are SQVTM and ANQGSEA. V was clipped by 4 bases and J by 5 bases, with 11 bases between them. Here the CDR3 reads CSVAAGVYGYTF. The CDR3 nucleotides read TGCAGCGTTGCGGCAGGGGTTTATGGCTACACCTTC.

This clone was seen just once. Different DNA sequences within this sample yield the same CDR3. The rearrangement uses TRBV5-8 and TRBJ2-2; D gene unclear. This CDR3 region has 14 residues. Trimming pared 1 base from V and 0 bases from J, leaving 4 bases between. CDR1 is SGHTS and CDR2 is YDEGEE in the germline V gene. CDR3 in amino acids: CASSLLANTGELFF. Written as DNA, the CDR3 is TGTGCCAGCAGCTTGCTTGCGAACACCGGGGAGCTGTTTTTT.

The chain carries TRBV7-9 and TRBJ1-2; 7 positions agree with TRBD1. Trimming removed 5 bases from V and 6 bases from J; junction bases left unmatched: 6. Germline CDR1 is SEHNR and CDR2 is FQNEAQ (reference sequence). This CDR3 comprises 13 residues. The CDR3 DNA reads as TGTGCCAGCAGCAGACAGGGCGGGGATGGCTACACCTTC. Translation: CASSRQGGDGYTF.

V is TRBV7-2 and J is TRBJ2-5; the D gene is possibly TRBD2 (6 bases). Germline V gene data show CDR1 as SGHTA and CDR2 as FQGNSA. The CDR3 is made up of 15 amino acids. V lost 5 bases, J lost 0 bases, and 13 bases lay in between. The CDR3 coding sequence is TGTGCCAGCAGCGGCGGGACGACCTACCAAGAGACCCAGTACTTC. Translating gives CASSGGTTYQETQYF. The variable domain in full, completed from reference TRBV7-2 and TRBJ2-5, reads GAGVSQSPSNKVTEKGKDVELRCDPISGHTALYWYRQSLGQGLEFLIYFQGNSAPDKSGLPSDRFSAERTGGSVSTLTIQRTQQEDSAVYLCASSGGTTYQETQYFGPGTRLLVL.

CDR3 sequence: CAISSGGTNQPQHF. The CDR3 DNA reads TGTGCCATCAGTTCAGGGGGAACCAATCAGCCCCAGCATTTT. The rearrangement links TRBV10-3 to TRBJ1-5, with 7 bases lining up with TRBD1. V lost 5 bases to trimming and J lost 3 bases; unmatched junction nucleotides: 4. Germline V CDR1 and CDR2: ENHRY, SYGVKD. The length of the CDR3 is 14 residues.

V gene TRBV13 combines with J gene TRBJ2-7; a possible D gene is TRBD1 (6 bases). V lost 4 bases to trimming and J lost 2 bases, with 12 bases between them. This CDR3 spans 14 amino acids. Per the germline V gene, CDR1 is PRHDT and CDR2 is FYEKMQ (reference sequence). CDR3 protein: CASSSETGAYEQYF. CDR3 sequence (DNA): TGTGCCAGCAGCTCGGAGACAGGCGCCTACGAGCAGTACTTC.

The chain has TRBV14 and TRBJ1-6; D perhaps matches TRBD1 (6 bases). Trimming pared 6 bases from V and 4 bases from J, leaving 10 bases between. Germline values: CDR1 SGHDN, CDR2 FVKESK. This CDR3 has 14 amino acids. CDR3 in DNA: TGTGCCAGCAGACCGACAGGATATAATTCACCCCTCCACTTT. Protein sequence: CASRPTGYNSPLHF.

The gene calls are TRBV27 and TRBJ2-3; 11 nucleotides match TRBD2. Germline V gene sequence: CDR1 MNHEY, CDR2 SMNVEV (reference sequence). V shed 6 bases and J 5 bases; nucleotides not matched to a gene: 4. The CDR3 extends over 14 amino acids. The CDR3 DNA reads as TGTGCCAGCAGCGTGGGACTAGCGGTAGATACGCAGTATTTT. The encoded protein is CASSVGLAVDTQYF.

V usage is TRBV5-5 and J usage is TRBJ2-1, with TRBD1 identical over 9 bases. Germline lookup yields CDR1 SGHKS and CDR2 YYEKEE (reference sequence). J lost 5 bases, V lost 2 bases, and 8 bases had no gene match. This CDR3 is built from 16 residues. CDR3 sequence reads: CASSLFGQGSDNEQFF. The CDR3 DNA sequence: TGTGCCAGCAGCTTATTTGGACAGGGGTCGGACAATGAGCAGTTCTTC.

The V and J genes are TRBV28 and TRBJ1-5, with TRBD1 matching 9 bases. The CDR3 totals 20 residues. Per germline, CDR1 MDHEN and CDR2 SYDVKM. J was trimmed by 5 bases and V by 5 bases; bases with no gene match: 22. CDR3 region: CASSVRKTGGWGWVDQPQHF. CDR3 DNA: TGTGCCAGCAGTGTCCGGAAAACAGGGGGCTGGGGTTGGGTGGATCAGCCCCAGCATTTT. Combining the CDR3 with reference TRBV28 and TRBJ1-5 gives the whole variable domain DVKVTQSSRYLVKRTGEKVFLECVQDMDHENMFWYRQDPGLGLRLIYFSYDVKMKEKGDIPEGYSVSREKKERFSLILESASTNQTSMYLCASSVRKTGGWGWVDQPQHFGDGTRLSIL.

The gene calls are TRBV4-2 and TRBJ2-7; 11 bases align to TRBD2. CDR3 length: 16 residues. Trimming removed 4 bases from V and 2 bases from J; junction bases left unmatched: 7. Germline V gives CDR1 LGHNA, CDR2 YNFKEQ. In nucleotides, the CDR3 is TGTGCCAGCAGCCCGAGCACTAGCGGGAGCGCCTACGAGCAGTACTTC. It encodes CASSPSTSGSAYEQYF.

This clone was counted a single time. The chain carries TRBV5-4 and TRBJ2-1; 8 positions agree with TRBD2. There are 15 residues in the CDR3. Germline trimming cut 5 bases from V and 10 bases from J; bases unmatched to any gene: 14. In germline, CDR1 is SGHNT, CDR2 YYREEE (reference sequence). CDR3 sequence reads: CASRPLAGGPPEQFF. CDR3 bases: TGTGCCAGCAGGCCGCTGGCGGGGGGCCCCCCCGAGCAGTTCTTC.

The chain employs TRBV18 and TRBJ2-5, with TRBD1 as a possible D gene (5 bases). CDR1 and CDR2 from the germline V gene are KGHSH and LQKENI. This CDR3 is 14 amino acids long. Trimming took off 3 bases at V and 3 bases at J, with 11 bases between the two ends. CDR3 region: CASSPRTFEETQYF. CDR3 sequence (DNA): TGTGCCAGCTCACCGCGGACATTCGAAGAGACCCAGTACTTC.

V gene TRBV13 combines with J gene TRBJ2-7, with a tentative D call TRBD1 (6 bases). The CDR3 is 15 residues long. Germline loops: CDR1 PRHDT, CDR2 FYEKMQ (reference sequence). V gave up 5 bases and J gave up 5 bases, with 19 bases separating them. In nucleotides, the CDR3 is TGTGCCAGCAGCCACCGGAGCAGGGGTGTCCACGAGCAGTACTTC. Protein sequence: CASSHRSRGVHEQYF.

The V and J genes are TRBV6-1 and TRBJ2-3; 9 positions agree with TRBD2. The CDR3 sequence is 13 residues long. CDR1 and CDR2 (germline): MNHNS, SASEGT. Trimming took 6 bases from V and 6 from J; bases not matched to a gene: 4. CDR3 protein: CASSGTSFDTQYF. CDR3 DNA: TGTGCCAGCAGCGGGACTAGCTTCGATACGCAGTATTTT.

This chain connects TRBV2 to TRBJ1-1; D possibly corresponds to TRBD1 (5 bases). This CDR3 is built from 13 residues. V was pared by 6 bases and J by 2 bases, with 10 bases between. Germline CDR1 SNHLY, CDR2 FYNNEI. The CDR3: CASSPGHNTEAFF. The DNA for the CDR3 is TGTGCCAGCAGCCCTGGACACAACACTGAAGCTTTCTTT. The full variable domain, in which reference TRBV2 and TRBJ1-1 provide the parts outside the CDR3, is EPEVTQTPSHQVTQMGQEVILRCVPISNHLYFYWYRQILGQKVEFLVSFYNNEISEKSEIFDDQFSVERPDGSNFTLKIRSTKLEDSAMYFCASSPGHNTEAFFGQGTRLTVV.

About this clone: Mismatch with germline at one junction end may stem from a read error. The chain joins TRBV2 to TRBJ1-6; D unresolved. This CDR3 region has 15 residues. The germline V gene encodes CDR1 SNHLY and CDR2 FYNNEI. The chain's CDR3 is CASNEGGLYNSPLHF. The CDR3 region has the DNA TGTGCCAGCAATGAAGGTGGGCTTTATAATTCACCCCTCCACTTT.

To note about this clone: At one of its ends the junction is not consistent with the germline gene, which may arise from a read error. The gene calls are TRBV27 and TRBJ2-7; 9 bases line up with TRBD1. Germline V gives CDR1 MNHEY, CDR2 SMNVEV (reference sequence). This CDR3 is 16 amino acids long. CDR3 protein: CASSLSTGGAFYKQYF. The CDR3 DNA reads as TGTGCCAGCAGTTTATCTACAGGGGGCGCGTTCTACAAGCAGTACTTC.

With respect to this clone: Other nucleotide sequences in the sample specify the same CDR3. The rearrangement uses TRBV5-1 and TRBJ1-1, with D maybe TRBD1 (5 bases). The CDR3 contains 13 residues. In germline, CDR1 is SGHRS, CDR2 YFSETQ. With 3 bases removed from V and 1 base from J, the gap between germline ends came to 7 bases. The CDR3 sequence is CASSSQGNTEAFF. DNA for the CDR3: TGCGCCAGCAGCTCCCAGGGGAACACTGAAGCTTTCTTT.

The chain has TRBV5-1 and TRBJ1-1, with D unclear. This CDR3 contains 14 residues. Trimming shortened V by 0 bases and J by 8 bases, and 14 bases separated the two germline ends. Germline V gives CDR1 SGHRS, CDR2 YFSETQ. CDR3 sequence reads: CASSLAVGGGEAFF. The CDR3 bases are TGCGCCAGCAGCTTGGCCGTGGGAGGAGGCGAAGCTTTCTTT.

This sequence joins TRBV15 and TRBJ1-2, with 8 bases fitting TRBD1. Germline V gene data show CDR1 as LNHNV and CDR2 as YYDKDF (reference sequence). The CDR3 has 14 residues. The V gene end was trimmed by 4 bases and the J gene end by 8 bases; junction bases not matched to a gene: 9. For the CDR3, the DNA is TGTGCCACCAGCACCCTGGACAGGGCAGGAGGCTACACCTTC. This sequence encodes CATSTLDRAGGYTF. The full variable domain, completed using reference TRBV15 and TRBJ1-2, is DAMVIQNPRYQVTQFGKPVTLSCSQTLNHNVMYWYQQKSSQAPKLLFHYYDKDFNNEADTPDNFQSRRPNTSFCFLDIRSPGLGDTAMYLCATSTLDRAGGYTFGSGTRLTVV.

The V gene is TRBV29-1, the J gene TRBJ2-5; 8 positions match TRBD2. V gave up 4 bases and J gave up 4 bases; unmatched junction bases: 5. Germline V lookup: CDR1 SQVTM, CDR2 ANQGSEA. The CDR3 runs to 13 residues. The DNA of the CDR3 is TGCAGCGTTGCCAGCGGGACTAGAGAGACCCAGTACTTC. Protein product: CSVASGTRETQYF.

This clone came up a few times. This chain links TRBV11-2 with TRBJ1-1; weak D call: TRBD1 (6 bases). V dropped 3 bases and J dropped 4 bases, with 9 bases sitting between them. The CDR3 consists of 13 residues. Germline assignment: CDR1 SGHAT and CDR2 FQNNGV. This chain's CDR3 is CASSFRQATEAFF. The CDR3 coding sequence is TGTGCCAGCAGCTTCAGACAGGCCACTGAAGCTTTCTTT.